One sample yielded the 27 T cell receptor beta chains listed below, sequenced in a study of shared clonotypes between healthy human individuals. TCRdb keeps only in-frame clones here, not all; method: immunoSEQ multiplex PCR. The sample carries some 490,000 clones, around 85% recorded once. The sample comprised PBMCs. All receptors come from a woman in her forties in good health. Some clones in this sample may be carry-over from other donors' samples.

Worth noting for this clone: A far larger clone differs by one base, so this is likely a read error. The rearrangement links TRBV9 to TRBJ2-5; D ambiguous. The CDR3 loop spans 12 amino acids. CDR1 is SGDLS and CDR2 is YYNGEE in the germline V gene. The CDR3 spells CAGSVGQETQYF. The CDR3 DNA follows: TGTGCCGGCAGCGTAGGCCAAGAGACCCAGTACTTC.

This rearrangement joins TRBV28 to TRBJ1-1; D is uncertain. Germline V CDR1 and CDR2: MDHEN, SYDVKM. The CDR3 has 16 amino acids. The V end was cut by 3 bases, the J end by 2 bases, with 16 bases between. The CDR3 DNA is TGTGCCAGCAGTTTGAACTCACCTATGCTAAACACTGAAGCTTTCTTT. Translation gives CASSLNSPMLNTEAFF.

J is TRBJ2-3 and V is TRBV28; D not certain. Germline lookup yields CDR1 MDHEN and CDR2 SYDVKM. The CDR3 sequence is 13 residues long. The V gene lost 6 bases and the J gene lost 5 bases, with 12 bases spanning the gap. CDR3 nucleotides: TGTGCCAGCAGCCCTAGACCCATAGATACGCAGTATTTT. It codes for CASSPRPIDTQYF.

With respect to this clone: A read error likely explains this, since a far larger clone differs by one base. Different DNA sequences within this sample yield the same CDR3. V is TRBV4-2 and J is TRBJ2-5; 11 bases match TRBD2. V shed 1 base, J shed 1 base, and the junction held 5 bases outside the gene matches. Germline CDR1 is LGHNA and CDR2 is YNFKEQ. This CDR3 contains 17 residues. CDR3 nucleotide sequence: TGTGCCAGCAGCCAAGGAACTAGCGGGGGTACCCAAGAGACCCAGTACTTC. Translation: CASSQGTSGGTQETQYF.

The chain employs TRBV18 and TRBJ1-1, with D tentatively TRBD1 (5 bases). Trimming took 3 bases from V and 6 from J, leaving 11 bases between them. Germline V lookup: CDR1 KGHSH, CDR2 LQKENI. The CDR3 spans 13 residues. The CDR3 reads CASSPPAGAEAFF. In nucleotides, the CDR3 is TGTGCCAGCTCACCTCCTGCGGGGGCTGAAGCTTTCTTT.

The chain uses TRBV5-1 and TRBJ2-1; D might be TRBD2 (6 bases). The CDR3 covers 16 residues. V was pared by 0 bases and J by 4 bases, with 14 bases between. Germline V gives CDR1 SGHRS, CDR2 YFSETQ. The CDR3, as DNA: TGCGCCAGCAGCTTGGGTTCTGTGGGGACTTACAATGAGCAGTTCTTC. Its protein product is CASSLGSVGTYNEQFF.

This chain links TRBV7-2 with TRBJ2-7; D unresolved. V was trimmed by 1 base and J by 5 bases, leaving 12 bases between them. Germline loops: CDR1 SGHTA, CDR2 FQGNSA. This CDR3 is 14 amino acids long. CDR3 DNA: TGTGCCAGCAGCTTAGTTTCTCAAGGGCACGAGCAGTACTTC. Amino acids: CASSLVSQGHEQYF.

This chain joins TRBV9 and TRBJ2-2; 8 bases agree with TRBD2. Unmatched junction bases numbered 9, after V lost 0 bases and J lost 5 bases. The CDR3 loop spans 17 amino acids. Germline-derived CDR1 and CDR2 are SGDLS and YYNGEE. CDR3 bases: TGTGCCAGCAGCGTAGTGACGGGAGGGCTGAATACCGGGGAGCTGTTTTTT. Amino acid sequence: CASSVVTGGLNTGELFF.

This clone was found once. CDR3 DNA sequence: TGTGCCAGCAGCCAAGTCGGGGGGCCTGAAGAAAAACTGTTTTTT. It specifies CASSQVGGPEEKLFF. V and J are TRBV14 and TRBJ1-4; possible D gene TRBD1, 6 bases. CDR3 size: 15 residues. Germline V lookup: CDR1 SGHDN, CDR2 FVKESK. V was cut by 1 base and J by 8 bases, with 14 bases left in between.

The chain has TRBV2 and TRBJ2-7; 7 bases map to TRBD2. The CDR3 covers 12 residues. The V gene end was trimmed by 8 bases and the J gene end by 7 bases; junction bases not matched to a gene: 8. Germline CDR1 SNHLY, CDR2 FYNNEI. The CDR3 loop is CASGTRGGEQYF. The DNA for the CDR3 is TGTGCCAGCGGGACTCGCGGGGGAGAGCAGTACTTC.

The genes are TRBV30 and TRBJ1-5; TRBD1 might be the D (6 bases). Germline CDR1 GTSNPN, CDR2 SVGIG (reference sequence). This CDR3 has 18 amino acids. The V end was cut by 0 bases, the J end by 0 bases, with 18 bases between. The CDR3 reads CAWSVGGQFKYSNQPQHF. CDR3 DNA: TGTGCCTGGAGTGTAGGCGGACAGTTTAAATATAGCAATCAGCCCCAGCATTTT.

The CDR3 coding sequence is TGCGCCAGCAGCTTGGGGGCAGCTGAAGCTTTCTTT. The encoded protein is CASSLGAAEAFF. The chain recombines TRBV5-1 with TRBJ1-1; D not certain. The CDR3 length is 12 residues. The germline V gene has CDR1 SGHRS and CDR2 YFSETQ. V lost 0 bases, J lost 6 bases, and 6 bases lay in between.

The genes are TRBV7-6 and TRBJ2-1; 8 positions match TRBD1. The J segment lost 4 bases and the V segment lost 0 bases, leaving 2 bases of the junction unmatched. Per germline, CDR1 SGHVS and CDR2 FNYEAQ. The CDR3 is 15 amino acids. CDR3 coding DNA: TGTGCCAGCAGCTTAGCGTGGACAGGGTACAATGAGCAGTTCTTC. This codes for CASSLAWTGYNEQFF.

The rearrangement links TRBV2 to TRBJ1-1; unclear D gene. Trimming removed 6 bases at V and 1 base at J, with 15 bases between. The CDR3 is 15 residues long. Germline CDR1 is SNHLY and CDR2 is FYNNEI. The CDR3 region is CASRAVGLKNTEAFF. DNA of the CDR3: TGTGCCAGCAGGGCGGTTGGTTTAAAGAACACTGAAGCTTTCTTT. Combining the CDR3 with reference TRBV2 and TRBJ1-1 gives the whole variable domain EPEVTQTPSHQVTQMGQEVILRCVPISNHLYFYWYRQILGQKVEFLVSFYNNEISEKSEIFDDQFSVERPDGSNFTLKIRSTKLEDSAMYFCASRAVGLKNTEAFFGQGTRLTVV.

V is TRBV7-3 and J is TRBJ2-3, with TRBD2 matching 9 bases. This CDR3 spans 15 amino acids. Trimming took 2 bases from V and 4 from J; bases not matched to a gene: 4. CDR1 is SGHTA, CDR2 FQGTGA, per germline. CDR3 in DNA: TGTGCCAGCAGCTTATCCAGCGGGAGGCCAGATACGCAGTATTTT. Translating it yields CASSLSSGRPDTQYF.

The chain is built from TRBV7-8 and TRBJ2-3, with TRBD2 identical over 7 bases. Germline lookup yields CDR1 SGHVS and CDR2 FQNEAQ. CDR3 size: 15 residues. The trim removed 4 bases at V and 5 bases at J, leaving 9 bases unmatched. CDR3: CASSSSGARGDTQYF. The CDR3 DNA reads as TGTGCCAGCAGCTCGAGCGGGGCCCGCGGAGATACGCAGTATTTT. Variable domain in full (rest from reference TRBV7-8 and TRBJ2-3): GAGVSQSPRYKVAKRGQDVALRCDPISGHVSLFWYQQALGQGPEFLTYFQNEAQLDKSGLPSDRFFAERPEGSVSTLKIQRTQQEDSAVYLCASSSSGARGDTQYFGPGTRLTVL.

Of note for this clone: Given a far larger clone just one base away, this is likely a sequencing read error. J is TRBJ2-7 and V is TRBV5-1; D not resolved. The V end was cut by 3 bases, the J end by 1 base, with 11 bases between. CDR3 length: 14 residues. Germline V lookup: CDR1 SGHRS, CDR2 YFSETQ. The DNA of the CDR3 is TGCGCCAGCAGCTCGGCGGTACAGTCCTACGAGCAGTACTTC. Translating gives CASSSAVQSYEQYF.

This clone was seen a single time. Other DNA sequences in the same sample also yield this CDR3. The genes are TRBV11-2 and TRBJ2-7, with no clear D. V was shortened by 3 bases and J by 3 bases, with 12 bases between the two germline ends. There are 14 residues in the CDR3. The germline V gene has CDR1 SGHAT and CDR2 FQNNGV. The CDR3 region is CASSLGLGLYEQYF. The CDR3 nucleotides are TGTGCCAGCAGCTTGGGTCTAGGTCTCTACGAGCAGTACTTC.

The CDR3 sequence: CASSQTGGYNEQFF. The CDR3 coding sequence is TGTGCCAGCAGCCAAACAGGGGGCTACAATGAGCAGTTCTTC. J is TRBJ2-1 and V is TRBV6-1; TRBD1 matches 8 bases. V shed 6 bases, J shed 3 bases, and the junction held 4 bases outside the gene matches. Germline V gene data show CDR1 as MNHNS and CDR2 as SASEGT. The CDR3 has 14 amino acids.

The V gene is TRBV2, the J gene TRBJ2-3; D is unresolved. The CDR3 has 14 residues. The germline V and J ends were trimmed by 2 bases and 3 bases, with 9 bases remaining between them. Germline CDR1 is SNHLY and CDR2 is FYNNEI. The CDR3 region has the DNA TGTGCCAGCAGTGAATGGGTGGTAACAGATACGCAGTATTTT. Translation gives CASSEWVVTDTQYF.

On this clone itself: A read error may account for a junction end that differs from germline. This chain links TRBV5-4 with TRBJ2-2, with TRBD1 as a possible D gene (6 bases). Per germline, CDR1 SGHNT and CDR2 YYREEE (reference sequence). This CDR3 comprises 16 residues. The CDR3 bases are TGTGACAGCAGTCCAGCGGACAGAGGGTACACCGGGGAGCTGTTTTTT. It codes for CDSSPADRGYTGELFF.

As concerns this clone: A far larger clone is a single base away, which makes a read error likely. Other DNA sequences from this sample encode an identical CDR3 as well. The chain joins TRBV10-3 to TRBJ1-2; 8 bases map to TRBD1. Per the germline V gene, CDR1 is ENHRY and CDR2 is SYGVKD. This CDR3 region has 14 residues. The CDR3 loop reads CAISENRGAYGYTF. CDR3 nucleotides: TGTGCCATCAGTGAGAACAGGGGGGCCTATGGCTACACATTC.

The chain joins TRBV10-2 to TRBJ2-1; D is unresolved. Germline loops: CDR1 WSHSY, CDR2 SAAADI. CDR3 size: 15 residues. V lost 3 bases and J 1 base, leaving 10 bases between the germline ends. CDR3 loop: CASSDRVDSYNEQFF. CDR3 coding DNA: TGCGCCAGCAGTGACCGTGTAGATTCCTACAATGAGCAGTTCTTC.

The chain is built from TRBV19 and TRBJ2-2; D is ambiguous. With 4 bases removed from V and 0 bases from J, the gap between germline ends came to 9 bases. The CDR3 runs to 15 residues. Germline-derived CDR1 and CDR2 are LNHDA and SQIVND (reference sequence). DNA for the CDR3: TGTGCCAGTAGTAGCTCTGGGACGAACACCGGGGAGCTGTTTTTT. Protein sequence: CASSSSGTNTGELFF. Complete variable domain (other parts from reference TRBV19 and TRBJ2-2): DGGITQSPKYLFRKEGQNVTLSCEQNLNHDAMYWYRQDPGQGLRLIYYSQIVNDFQKGDIAEGYSVSREKKESFPLTVTSAQKNPTAFYLCASSSSGTNTGELFFGEGSRLTVL.

The V gene is TRBV5-1, the J gene TRBJ2-3, with 7 bases matching TRBD2. Germline values: CDR1 SGHRS, CDR2 YFSETQ. This CDR3 region has 15 residues. V was clipped by 4 bases and J by 0 bases; unmatched bases: 5. As DNA, the CDR3 is TGCGCCAGCAGCGGGAGGGGTTTTAGCACAGATACGCAGTATTTT. Translation gives CASSGRGFSTDTQYF.

This sequence joins TRBV15 and TRBJ2-1; 9 bases align to TRBD1. V shed 3 bases and J 0 bases; nucleotides not matched to a gene: 3. The CDR3 consists of 16 residues. Germline V lookup: CDR1 LNHNV, CDR2 YYDKDF (reference sequence). This CDR3 reads CATSSDRGISYNEQFF. For the CDR3, the DNA is TGTGCCACCAGCAGCGACAGGGGGATCTCCTACAATGAGCAGTTCTTC.

The chain recombines TRBV18 with TRBJ1-2, with D hard to call. The V gene's germline CDR1 is KGHSH and CDR2 LQKENI. The CDR3 has 15 amino acids. V was trimmed by 6 bases and J by 4 bases, leaving 18 bases between them. This CDR3 reads CASSPGYSLGYGYTF. The CDR3 DNA sequence: TGTGCCAGCTCCCCCGGGTACAGCCTTGGCTATGGCTACACCTTC.